The entry that follows covers one T cell receptor (beta chain) sequence. This entry comes from a study of shared clonotypes between healthy human individuals. Study at large: With ages of 18 to 49, the donors were two women and a few men.

The study drew all its donors from Caucasian adults living in Nashville, Tennessee. As originally analysed: Junction-only immunoSEQ data arrived without quality scores, meaning filtering differed. The table came from immunoSEQ multiplex PCR; TCRdb's copy has only in-frame clones and leaves some out. D and trimming come from the DNA, and the V and J calls and clone size come from that table. The sample includes about 2.4 million clones, over 85% of them seen just once. The clonotype comes from a man aged 18 to 29 in good health. Some clones in this sample may be carry-over from other donors' samples. The material sequenced was naive CD4+ T cells from PBMCs. Subset defined: CD45RA+ positively selected.

The CDR3 spells CASSRGRANTGELFF. CDR3 coding DNA: TGTGCCAGCAGCCGCGGGAGGGCGAACACCGGGGAGCTGTTTTTT. The rearrangement joins TRBV11-2 to TRBJ2-2; TRBD2 agrees at 9 bases. The CDR3 runs 15 residues. Germline trimming cut 5 bases from V and 0 bases from J; bases unmatched to any gene: 1. Germline V gives CDR1 SGHAT, CDR2 FQNNGV.